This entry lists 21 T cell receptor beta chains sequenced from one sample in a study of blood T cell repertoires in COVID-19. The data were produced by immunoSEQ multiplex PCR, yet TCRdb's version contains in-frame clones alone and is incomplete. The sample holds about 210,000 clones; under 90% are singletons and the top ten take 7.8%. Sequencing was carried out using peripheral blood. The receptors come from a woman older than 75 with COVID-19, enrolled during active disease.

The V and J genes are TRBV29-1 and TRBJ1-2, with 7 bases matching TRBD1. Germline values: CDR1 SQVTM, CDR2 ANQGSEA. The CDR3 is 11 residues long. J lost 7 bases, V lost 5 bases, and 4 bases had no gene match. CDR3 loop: CSVPAGGGYTF. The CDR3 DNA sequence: TGCAGCGTTCCCGCAGGGGGTGGCTACACCTTC.

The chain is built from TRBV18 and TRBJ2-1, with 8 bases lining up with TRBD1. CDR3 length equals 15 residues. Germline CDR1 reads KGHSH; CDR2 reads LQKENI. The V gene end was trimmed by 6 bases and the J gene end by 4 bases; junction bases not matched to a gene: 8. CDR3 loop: CASSLTGGSYNEQFF. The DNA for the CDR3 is TGTGCCAGCTCGCTAACAGGGGGGAGTTACAATGAGCAGTTCTTC.

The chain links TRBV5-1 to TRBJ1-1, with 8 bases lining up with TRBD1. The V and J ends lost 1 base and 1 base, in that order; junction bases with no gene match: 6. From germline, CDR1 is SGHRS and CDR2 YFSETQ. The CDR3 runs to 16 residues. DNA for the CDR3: TGCGCCAGCAGCTTGAGGGGGACAGGACAGAACACTGAAGCTTTCTTT. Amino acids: CASSLRGTGQNTEAFF.

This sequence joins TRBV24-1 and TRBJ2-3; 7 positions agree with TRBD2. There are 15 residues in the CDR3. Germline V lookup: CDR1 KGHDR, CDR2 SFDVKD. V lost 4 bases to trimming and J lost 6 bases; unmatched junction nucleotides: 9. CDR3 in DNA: TGTGCCACCAGTGACCCCGGACTAGTCAGTGATACGCAGTATTTT. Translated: CATSDPGLVSDTQYF.

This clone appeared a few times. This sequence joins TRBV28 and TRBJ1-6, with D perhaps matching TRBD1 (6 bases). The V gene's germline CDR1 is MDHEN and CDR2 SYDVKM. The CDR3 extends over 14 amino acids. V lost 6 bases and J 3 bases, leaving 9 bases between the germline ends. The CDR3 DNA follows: TGTGCCAGCAGCCCGGGACACTATAATTCACCCCTCCACTTT. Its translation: CASSPGHYNSPLHF.

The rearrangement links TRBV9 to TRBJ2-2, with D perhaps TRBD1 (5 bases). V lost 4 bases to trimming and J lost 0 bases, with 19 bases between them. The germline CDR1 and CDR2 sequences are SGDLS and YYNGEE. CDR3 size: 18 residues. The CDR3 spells CASSPRQRLGPNTGELFF. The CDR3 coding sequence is TGTGCCAGCAGCCCTAGGCAGAGACTGGGGCCGAACACCGGGGAGCTGTTTTTT.

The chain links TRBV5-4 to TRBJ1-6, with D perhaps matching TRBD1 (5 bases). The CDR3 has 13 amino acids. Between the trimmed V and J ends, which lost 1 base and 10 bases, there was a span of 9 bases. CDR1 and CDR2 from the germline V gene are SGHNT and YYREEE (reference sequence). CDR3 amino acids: CASSLKGSSPLHF. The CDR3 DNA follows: TGTGCCAGCAGCTTGAAGGGGTCCTCACCCCTCCACTTT.

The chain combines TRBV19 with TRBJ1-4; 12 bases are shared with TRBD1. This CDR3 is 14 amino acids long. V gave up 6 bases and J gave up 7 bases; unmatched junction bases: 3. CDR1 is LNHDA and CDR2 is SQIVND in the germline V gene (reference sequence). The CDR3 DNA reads TGTGCCAGTAGGCCGGGACAGGGGGCTGAAAAACTGTTTTTT. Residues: CASRPGQGAEKLFF. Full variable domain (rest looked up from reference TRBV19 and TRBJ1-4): DGGITQSPKYLFRKEGQNVTLSCEQNLNHDAMYWYRQDPGQGLRLIYYSQIVNDFQKGDIAEGYSVSREKKESFPLTVTSAQKNPTAFYLCASRPGQGAEKLFFGSGTQLSVL.

The CDR3 coding sequence is TGTGCCAGCAGCTCTATGGGACAGAATATACAGCCCCAGCATTTT. It encodes CASSSMGQNIQPQHF. The chain employs TRBV6-5 and TRBJ1-5; 7 nucleotides agree with TRBD1. Germline V gives CDR1 MNHEY, CDR2 SVGAGI. This CDR3 comprises 15 residues. V was clipped by 6 bases and J by 7 bases; unmatched bases: 12.

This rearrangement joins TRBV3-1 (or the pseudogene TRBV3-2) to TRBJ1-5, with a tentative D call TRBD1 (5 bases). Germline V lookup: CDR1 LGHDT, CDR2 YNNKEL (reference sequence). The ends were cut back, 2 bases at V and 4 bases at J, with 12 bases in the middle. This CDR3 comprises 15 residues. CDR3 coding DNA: TGTGCCAGCAGCCAACGGAGGGGACCTAATCAGCCCCAGCATTTT. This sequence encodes CASSQRRGPNQPQHF.

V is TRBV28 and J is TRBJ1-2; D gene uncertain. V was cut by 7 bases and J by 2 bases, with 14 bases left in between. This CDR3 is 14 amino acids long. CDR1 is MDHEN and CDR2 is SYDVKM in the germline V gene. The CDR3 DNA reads TGTGCCAGCACCCTCCCGACGAGGAACTATGGCTACACCTTC. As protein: CASTLPTRNYGYTF.

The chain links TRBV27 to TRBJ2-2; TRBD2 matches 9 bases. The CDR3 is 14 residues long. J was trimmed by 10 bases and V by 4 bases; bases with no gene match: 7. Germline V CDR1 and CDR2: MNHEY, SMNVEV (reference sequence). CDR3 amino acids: CASSYRREGEELFF. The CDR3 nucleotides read TGTGCCAGCAGTTATCGGCGGGAGGGCGAGGAGCTGTTTTTT.

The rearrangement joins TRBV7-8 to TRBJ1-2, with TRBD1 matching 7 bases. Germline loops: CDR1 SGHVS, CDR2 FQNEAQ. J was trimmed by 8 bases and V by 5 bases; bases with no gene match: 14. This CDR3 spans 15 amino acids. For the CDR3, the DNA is TGTGCCAGCAGCGAAGGTGGCAGGGGGATCGGGGGCTACACCTTC. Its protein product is CASSEGGRGIGGYTF.

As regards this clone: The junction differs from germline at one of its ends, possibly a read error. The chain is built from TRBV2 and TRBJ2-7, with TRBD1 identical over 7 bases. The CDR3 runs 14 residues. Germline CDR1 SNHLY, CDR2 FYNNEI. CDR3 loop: CAGSGGRGKGEQYF. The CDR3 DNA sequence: TGTGCCGGCAGTGGTGGCAGGGGGAAGGGCGAGCAGTACTTC.

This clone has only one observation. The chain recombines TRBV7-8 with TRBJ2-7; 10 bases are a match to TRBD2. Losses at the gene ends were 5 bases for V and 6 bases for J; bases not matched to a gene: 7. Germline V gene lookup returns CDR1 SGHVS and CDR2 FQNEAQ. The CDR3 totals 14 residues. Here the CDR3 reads CASSLSGGGSEQYF. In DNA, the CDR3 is TGTGCCAGCAGCCTAAGCGGGGGGGGGTCCGAGCAGTACTTC.

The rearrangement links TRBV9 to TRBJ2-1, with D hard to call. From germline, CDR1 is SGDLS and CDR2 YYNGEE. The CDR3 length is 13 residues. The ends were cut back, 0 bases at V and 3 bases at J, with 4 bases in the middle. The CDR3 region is CASSVDGYNEQFF. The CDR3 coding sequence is TGTGCCAGCAGCGTAGACGGCTACAATGAGCAGTTCTTC.

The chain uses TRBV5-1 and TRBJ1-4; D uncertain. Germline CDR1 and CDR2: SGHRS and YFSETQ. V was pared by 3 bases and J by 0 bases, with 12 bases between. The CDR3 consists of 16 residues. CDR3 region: CASSSGDGATNEKLFF. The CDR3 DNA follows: TGCGCCAGCAGCTCCGGGGATGGGGCAACTAATGAAAAACTGTTTTTT.

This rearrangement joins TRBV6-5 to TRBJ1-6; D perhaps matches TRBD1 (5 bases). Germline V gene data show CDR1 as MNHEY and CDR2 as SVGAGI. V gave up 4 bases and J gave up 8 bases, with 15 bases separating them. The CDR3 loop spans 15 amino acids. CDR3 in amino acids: CASSSRQSWDSPLHF. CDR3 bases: TGTGCCAGCAGTTCCAGACAGTCCTGGGATTCACCCCTCCACTTT.

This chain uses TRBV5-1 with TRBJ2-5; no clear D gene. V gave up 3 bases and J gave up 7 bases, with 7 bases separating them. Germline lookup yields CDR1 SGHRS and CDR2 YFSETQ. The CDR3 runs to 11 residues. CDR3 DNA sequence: TGCGCCAGCAGCTCCGAGCGGACCCAGTACTTC. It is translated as CASSSERTQYF.

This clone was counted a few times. CDR3 sequence: CASSTLDRGAGNTIYF. The CDR3 DNA is TGTGCCAGTAGTACCCTCGACAGGGGAGCCGGAAACACCATATATTTT. The chain combines TRBV19 with TRBJ1-3; 8 bases line up with TRBD1. The V gene's germline CDR1 is LNHDA and CDR2 SQIVND (reference sequence). V dropped 4 bases and J dropped 4; count of bases not matched to a gene: 9. The length of the CDR3 is 16 residues.

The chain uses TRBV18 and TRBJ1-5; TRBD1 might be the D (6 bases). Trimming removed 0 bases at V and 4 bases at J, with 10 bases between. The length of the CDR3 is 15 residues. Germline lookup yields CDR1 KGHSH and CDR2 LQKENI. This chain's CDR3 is CASSPPGGQNQPQHF. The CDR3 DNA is TGTGCCAGCTCACCACCGGGGGGGCAAAATCAGCCCCAGCATTTT.